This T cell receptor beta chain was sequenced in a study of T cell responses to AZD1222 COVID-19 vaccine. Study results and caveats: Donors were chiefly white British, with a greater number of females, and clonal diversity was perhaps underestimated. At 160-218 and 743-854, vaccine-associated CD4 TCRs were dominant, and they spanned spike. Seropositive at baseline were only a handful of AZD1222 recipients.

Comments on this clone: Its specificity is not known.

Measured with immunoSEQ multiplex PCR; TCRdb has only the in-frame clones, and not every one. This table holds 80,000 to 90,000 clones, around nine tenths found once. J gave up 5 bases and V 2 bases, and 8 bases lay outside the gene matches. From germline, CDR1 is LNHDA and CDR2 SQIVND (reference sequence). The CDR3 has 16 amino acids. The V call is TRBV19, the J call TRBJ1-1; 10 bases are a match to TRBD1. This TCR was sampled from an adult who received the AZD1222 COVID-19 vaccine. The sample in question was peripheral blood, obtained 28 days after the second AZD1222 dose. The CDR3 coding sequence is TGTGCCAGTAGTATAAGGGGGGACAGGGGTAGGACTGAAGCTTTCTTT. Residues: CASSIRGDRGRTEAFF.